The 8 T cell receptor beta chains below come from one sample, sequenced in a study of identifying expanded T cells in peripheral blood (dated by TCRdb to the late 2010s). The method was the immunoSEQ multiplex PCR assay. TCRdb stores this immuneACCESS table with in-frame sequences only. Part of the clones is absent; in the studies checked, under half of the shortfall reflects unresolved V genes, and no reason is known for the rest. This sample is represented by roughly 90,000 clones; more than 75% of them were singletons. The ten biggest clones cover around 4% of the sample. Sequenced input: blood. These receptor sequences come from a person between 18 and 75 years old in good health.

The chain links TRBV21-1 to TRBJ1-3. TRBV21-1 is a listed pseudogene. The CDR3 is made up of 15 amino acids. CDR3 sequence: CASSKAPNSGNTIYF. The CDR3 region has the DNA TGTGCCAGCAGCAAAGCGCCAAACTCTGGAAACACCATATATTTT.

This chain uses TRBV6-6 with TRBJ2-7; no clear D gene. The CDR3 is made up of 12 amino acids. From germline, CDR1 is MNHNY and CDR2 SVGAGI (reference sequence). Trimming cost V 5 bases and J 0 bases, with 5 bases left between them. The CDR3 DNA reads as TGTGCCAGCAGTGGAAGCTCCTACGAGCAGTACTTC. Translated: CASSGSSYEQYF.

The CDR3 reads CASSLVGTGATEQYF. The DNA for the CDR3 is TGTGCCAGCAGCTTAGTCGGGACAGGGGCGACCGAGCAGTACTTC. The genes are TRBV7-2 and TRBJ2-7, with 10 bases identical to TRBD1. Germline V gives CDR1 SGHTA, CDR2 FQGNSA. CDR3 length equals 15 residues. Germline trimming cut 1 base from V and 6 bases from J; bases unmatched to any gene: 6.

In DNA form, the CDR3 reads TGCGCCAGCAGCCCCAAAACAGGAAGCACAGATACGCAGTATTTT. It translates to CASSPKTGSTDTQYF. This sequence joins TRBV5-1 and TRBJ2-3; D is possibly TRBD1 (5 bases). Trimming took off 4 bases at V and 0 bases at J, with 12 bases between the two ends. The CDR3 is made up of 15 amino acids. Germline CDR1 SGHRS, CDR2 YFSETQ.

The J gene is TRBJ1-2, the V gene TRBV13; TRBD1 matches 7 bases. V gave up 2 bases and J gave up 4 bases; unmatched junction bases: 22. This CDR3 has 20 residues. Germline-derived CDR1 and CDR2 are PRHDT and FYEKMQ (reference sequence). Here the CDR3 reads CASSLIGRGGRTHQVYGYTF. DNA of the CDR3: TGTGCCAGCAGCTTAATTGGCAGGGGGGGCCGTACCCACCAGGTCTATGGCTACACCTTC. Using reference TRBV13 and TRBJ1-2 for the parts outside the CDR3, the full variable domain is AAGVIQSPRHLIKEKRETATLKCYPIPRHDTVYWYQQGPGQDPQFLISFYEKMQSDKGSIPDRFSAQQFSDYHSELNMSSLELGDSALYFCASSLIGRGGRTHQVYGYTFGSGTRLTVV.

The rearrangement links TRBV14 to TRBJ1-4; D unresolved. V was shortened by 4 bases and J by 6 bases, with 18 bases between the two germline ends. This CDR3 has 16 amino acids. CDR1 SGHDN and CDR2 FVKESK come from the germline V gene. The CDR3 coding sequence is TGTGCCAGCAGCCGAGGTTTGCGGATTGAGGATGAAAAACTGTTTTTT. Protein product: CASSRGLRIEDEKLFF.

This clone was seen just once. The rearrangement links TRBV27 to TRBJ2-7, with D perhaps matching TRBD2 (5 bases). Germline CDR1 MNHEY, CDR2 SMNVEV (reference sequence). V was pared by 3 bases and J by 3 bases, with 12 bases between. The CDR3 contains 14 residues. The CDR3 is CASSFRGRYYEQYF. The CDR3 region has the DNA TGTGCCAGCAGTTTCCGCGGGCGGTACTACGAGCAGTACTTC.

The V call is TRBV9, the J call TRBJ1-3; 7 bases match TRBD1. The CDR3 is 16 amino acids. Germline V lookup: CDR1 SGDLS, CDR2 YYNGEE. The V gene end was trimmed by 2 bases and the J gene end by 3 bases; junction bases not matched to a gene: 8. Written as DNA, the CDR3 is TGTGCCAGCAGCGTGCAGACAGGGTTTAATGGAAACACCATATATTTT. This translates into CASSVQTGFNGNTIYF. The full variable domain, completed using reference TRBV9 and TRBJ1-3, is DSGVTQTPKHLITATGQRVTLRCSPRSGDLSVYWYQQSLDQGLQFLIQYYNGEERAKGNILERFSAQQFPDLHSELNLSSLELGDSALYFCASSVQTGFNGNTIYFGEGSWLTVV.